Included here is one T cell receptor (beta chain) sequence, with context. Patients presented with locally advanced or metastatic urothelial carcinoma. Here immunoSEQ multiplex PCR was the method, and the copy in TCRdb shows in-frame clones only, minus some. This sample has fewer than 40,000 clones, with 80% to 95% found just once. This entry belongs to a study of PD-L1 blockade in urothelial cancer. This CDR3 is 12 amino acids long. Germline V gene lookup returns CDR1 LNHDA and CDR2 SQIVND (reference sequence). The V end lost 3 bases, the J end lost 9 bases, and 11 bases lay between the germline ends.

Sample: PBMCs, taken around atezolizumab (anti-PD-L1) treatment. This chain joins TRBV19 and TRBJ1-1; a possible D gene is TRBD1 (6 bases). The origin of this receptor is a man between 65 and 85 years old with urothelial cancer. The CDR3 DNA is TGTGCCAGTAGTATGCCTGGGGGCAAAGCTTTCTTT. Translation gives CASSMPGGKAFF.